This TCR beta chain originates from a study of shared clonotypes between healthy human individuals. Study results and limitations: When compared with the clonotypes that were shared by all four sorted-subset donors, the non-shared clonotypes turned out to have lower generation probabilities.

Libraries were prepared by immunoSEQ multiplex PCR; TCRdb keeps only in-frame clonotypes and omits some of them. The repertoire includes hundreds of thousands of clones, roughly 70% of them detected once, and approximately 1.8% sits in the top ten. Nashville, Tennessee was home to all donors, each a Caucasian adult. Trimming removed 7 bases from V and 6 bases from J, with 13 bases in between. Germline V gene lookup returns CDR1 SGHRS and CDR2 YFSETQ. This CDR3 is built from 13 residues. Details on this clone: The antigen is unknown.

Sequences were obtained from memory CD4+ T cells sorted from blood. Subset of the sample: CD45RA-negative fraction. This TCR derives from a woman in her twenties or thirties in good health. J is TRBJ2-2 and V is TRBV5-1; TRBD1 or TRBD2 may be the D gene (5 bases each). CDR3 sequence (DNA): TGCGCCAGCGGATTCCCGGGGCCCGGGGAGCTGTTTTTT. Translating gives CASGFPGPGELFF.